Presented here are 32 T cell receptor beta chains from one specimen sequenced in a study of shared clonotypes between healthy human individuals. The repertoire was sequenced with immunoSEQ multiplex PCR; TCRdb's copy has only in-frame clones and lacks some. The top ten clones hold more than 0.9% of a sample with over a million clones, around 97% of them seen once. The sequenced sample consisted of naive CD4+ T cells sorted from blood. The subset denotes: CD45RA+ positively selected. These receptors came from a man aged 25 to 40 in good health.

The chain links TRBV5-8 to TRBJ2-4; D assignment may be TRBD1 or TRBD2 (5 bases each). The ends were cut back, 1 base at V and 8 bases at J, with 13 bases in the middle. This CDR3 is built from 14 residues. The germline CDR1 and CDR2 sequences are SGHTS and YDEGEE. CDR3 in amino acids: CASSLRGLGHIQYF. CDR3 DNA: TGTGCCAGCAGCTTGCGAGGGCTGGGGCACATTCAGTACTTC.

The rearrangement uses TRBV2 and TRBJ2-1, with TRBD1 as a possible D gene (5 bases). Trimming stripped 6 bases from V and 7 bases from J, with 16 bases between. The CDR3 runs to 14 residues. In germline, CDR1 is SNHLY, CDR2 FYNNEI. The CDR3 DNA is TGTGCCAGCAGGAAGACAGTTTCAAATAATGAGCAGTTCTTC. This sequence encodes CASRKTVSNNEQFF.

V gene TRBV11-2 combines with J gene TRBJ2-1; maybe TRBD2 (6 bases). The CDR3 totals 16 residues. Germline assignment: CDR1 SGHAT and CDR2 FQNNGV. The V and J ends lost 0 bases and 4 bases respectively, with 13 bases between them. CDR3: CASSLDLAYPYNEQFF. The CDR3 DNA is TGTGCCAGCAGCTTAGATCTAGCGTACCCTTACAATGAGCAGTTCTTC.

The chain is built from TRBV18 and TRBJ1-1; D not certain. V lost 1 base, J lost 1 base, and 7 bases lay in between. The CDR3 runs 14 residues. The germline gives CDR1 KGHSH, CDR2 LQKENI. The CDR3: CASSPLAENTEAFF. The CDR3 region has the DNA TGTGCCAGCTCACCACTCGCCGAGAACACTGAAGCTTTCTTT.

This clone appeared a few times. The V and J genes are TRBV5-1 and TRBJ1-1, with TRBD1 matching over 10 bases. CDR3 length equals 14 residues. Germline V gives CDR1 SGHRS, CDR2 YFSETQ. J gave up 0 bases and V 4 bases, and 0 bases lay outside the gene matches. The DNA for the CDR3 is TGCGCCAGCAGCGGGACAGGGGTGAACACTGAAGCTTTCTTT. This encodes CASSGTGVNTEAFF.

The V gene is TRBV28, the J gene TRBJ1-5, with 7 bases matching TRBD1. Trimming removed 5 bases from V and 9 bases from J; junction bases left unmatched: 10. CDR3 length: 14 residues. Germline V gene sequence: CDR1 MDHEN, CDR2 SYDVKM. The CDR3 DNA follows: TGTGCCAGCAGTCAAGGGGGCAGGCAATGGCCCCAGCATTTT. This gives the protein CASSQGGRQWPQHF.

The chain recombines TRBV29-1 with TRBJ2-7, with D perhaps TRBD2 (5 bases). V shed 5 bases and J shed 4 bases, with 9 bases lying between them. Per the germline V gene, CDR1 is SQVTM and CDR2 is ANQGSEA. The CDR3 extends over 11 amino acids. CDR3 loop: CSVRRNYEQYF. The DNA of the CDR3 is TGCAGCGTTCGGAGGAATTACGAGCAGTACTTC.

The chain has TRBV5-4 and TRBJ1-2; no clear D. This CDR3 region has 12 residues. Trimming shortened V by 0 bases and J by 4 bases, and 4 bases separated the two germline ends. Germline V gene sequence: CDR1 SGHNT, CDR2 YYREEE (reference sequence). CDR3 in amino acids: CASSLGSYGYTF. The CDR3 bases are TGTGCCAGCAGCTTGGGGTCCTATGGCTACACCTTC.

V gene TRBV5-6 combines with J gene TRBJ2-7; D unclear. The CDR3 consists of 15 residues. Between the trimmed V and J ends, which lost 0 bases and 9 bases, there was a span of 19 bases. Germline values: CDR1 SGHDT, CDR2 YYEEEE. Here the CDR3 DNA reads TGTGCCAGCAGCTTGGGCCTGGGCCGTCTCGTCCGGCAGTACTTC. Its translation: CASSLGLGRLVRQYF.

The rearrangement links TRBV11-1 to TRBJ1-1, with D maybe TRBD1 (5 bases). Trimming pared 6 bases from V and 3 bases from J, leaving 14 bases between. This CDR3 contains 14 residues. Germline CDR1 and CDR2: SGHAT and FQDESV (reference sequence). This chain's CDR3 is CASSKGRADTEAFF. For the CDR3, the DNA is TGTGCCAGCAGTAAGGGGAGGGCTGACACTGAAGCTTTCTTT.

The chain couples TRBV2 to TRBJ1-1, with no clear D. The CDR3 length is 15 residues. The germline V gene encodes CDR1 SNHLY and CDR2 FYNNEI. V was shortened by 6 bases and J by 0 bases, with 14 bases between the two germline ends. CDR3 sequence (DNA): TGTGCCAGCAGAGGAGCAGGTAGCCTGAACACTGAAGCTTTCTTT. It yields the protein CASRGAGSLNTEAFF.

The gene calls are TRBV6-5 and TRBJ1-2; no clear D. Germline V lookup: CDR1 MNHEY, CDR2 SVGAGI. There are 13 residues in the CDR3. Between the trimmed V and J ends, which lost 2 bases and 6 bases, there was a span of 10 bases. CDR3 in amino acids: CASSYVGADGYTF. As DNA, the CDR3 is TGTGCCAGCAGTTACGTAGGAGCGGATGGCTACACCTTC.

The chain combines TRBV12-5 with TRBJ2-7; D possibly uses TRBD1 or TRBD2 (5 bases each). This CDR3 is built from 14 residues. CDR1 and CDR2 from the germline V gene are LGHNT and FRNRAP. Trimming cost V 5 bases and J 2 bases, with 13 bases left between them. CDR3 coding DNA: TGTGCTAGTGGTCCGGGGACCCGCCCCTACGAGCAGTACTTC. Its translation: CASGPGTRPYEQYF. Using reference TRBV12-5 and TRBJ2-7 for the parts outside the CDR3, the full variable domain is DARVTQTPRHKVTEMGQEVTMRCQPILGHNTVFWYRQTMMQGLELLAYFRNRAPLDDSGMPKDRFSAEMPDATLATLKIQPSEPRDSAVYFCASGPGTRPYEQYFGPGTRLTVT.

The chain uses TRBV19 and TRBJ2-1; D perhaps matches TRBD2 (5 bases). The germline V and J ends were trimmed by 2 bases and 4 bases, with 12 bases remaining between them. The CDR3 is made up of 15 amino acids. From germline, CDR1 is LNHDA and CDR2 SQIVND (reference sequence). CDR3 amino acids: CASSITRNPYNEQFF. Written as DNA, the CDR3 is TGTGCCAGTAGTATAACTAGAAACCCTTACAATGAGCAGTTCTTC.

The genes are TRBV18 and TRBJ2-3, with TRBD2 matching 10 bases. The V and J ends lost 3 bases and 5 bases, in that order; junction bases with no gene match: 17. Germline assignment: CDR1 KGHSH and CDR2 LQKENI. There are 19 residues in the CDR3. The CDR3 here is CASSPLNLAGVVLIDTQYF. CDR3 DNA sequence: TGTGCCAGCTCACCGTTAAACCTAGCGGGAGTGGTCCTAATAGATACGCAGTATTTT. Full variable domain (remainder filled in from reference TRBV18 and TRBJ2-3): NAGVMQNPRHLVRRRGQEARLRCSPMKGHSHVYWYRQLPEEGLKFMVYLQKENIIDESGMPKERFSAEFPKEGPSILRIQQVVRGDSAAYFCASSPLNLAGVVLIDTQYFGPGTRLTVL.

The chain carries TRBV13 and TRBJ2-1; TRBD1 aligns across 10 bases. Germline V gene data show CDR1 as PRHDT and CDR2 as FYEKMQ (reference sequence). With 2 bases clipped from V and 7 bases from J, the junction kept 8 bases outside the gene matches. This CDR3 comprises 16 residues. DNA of the CDR3: TGTGCCAGCAGCTTATTGGTGGGGACAGGGGAAAATGAGCAGTTCTTC. This gives the protein CASSLLVGTGENEQFF.

This clone was seen just once. Other DNA sequences in this sample translate to the same CDR3. The chain recombines TRBV5-1 with TRBJ2-7; D gene uncertain. The CDR3 consists of 13 residues. The germline gives CDR1 SGHRS, CDR2 YFSETQ. V dropped 1 base and J dropped 0 bases, with 5 bases sitting between them. CDR3 DNA: TGCGCCAGCAGCTTGATCCGCTCCTACGAGCAGTACTTC. Its protein product is CASSLIRSYEQYF.

This clone was found once. The rearrangement uses TRBV2 and TRBJ1-5; D is ambiguous. This CDR3 contains 14 residues. The germline V and J ends were trimmed by 4 bases and 0 bases, with 7 bases remaining between them. Looked up from germline, CDR1 is SNHLY and CDR2 is FYNNEI. For the CDR3, the DNA is TGTGCCAGCAGTGCGAGCACTAGCAATCAGCCCCAGCATTTT. Translating it yields CASSASTSNQPQHF.

V is TRBV19 and J is TRBJ2-2, with a possible D match to TRBD1 (5 bases). The germline CDR1 and CDR2 sequences are LNHDA and SQIVND (reference sequence). The CDR3 is 16 residues long. Trimming removed 4 bases at V and 4 bases at J, with 16 bases between. The CDR3: CASSTGAARSTGELFF. In DNA form, the CDR3 reads TGTGCCAGTAGTACTGGGGCGGCTAGGAGCACCGGGGAGCTGTTTTTT.

The chain links TRBV28 to TRBJ2-5; TRBD1 matches at 7 bases. Germline V gene lookup returns CDR1 MDHEN and CDR2 SYDVKM. The CDR3 extends over 14 amino acids. Trimming cost V 4 bases and J 5 bases; bases outside gene matches: 7. In nucleotides, the CDR3 is TGTGCCAGCAGTTCCACAGGGGTGGGGGAGACCCAGTACTTC. As protein: CASSSTGVGETQYF.

This clone turned up a few times. The gene calls are TRBV19 and TRBJ1-5; TRBD1 might be the D (6 bases). This CDR3 comprises 14 residues. V was trimmed by 6 bases and J by 7 bases, leaving 16 bases between them. Germline V gene lookup returns CDR1 LNHDA and CDR2 SQIVND (reference sequence). CDR3 amino acids: CASSKAGARQPQHF. The CDR3 region has the DNA TGTGCCAGTAGCAAAGCGGGGGCTCGGCAGCCCCAGCATTTT.

The chain employs TRBV12-5 and TRBJ2-2; 9 bases match TRBD2. V gave up 2 bases and J gave up 7 bases; unmatched junction bases: 8. Germline V gene sequence: CDR1 LGHNT, CDR2 FRNRAP. This CDR3 spans 16 amino acids. CDR3 amino acids: CASGLLLAGRGGELFF. For the CDR3, the DNA is TGTGCTAGTGGTTTGCTCCTAGCGGGGCGAGGCGGGGAGCTGTTTTTT. Drawing the rest from reference TRBV12-5 and TRBJ2-2, the complete variable domain is DARVTQTPRHKVTEMGQEVTMRCQPILGHNTVFWYRQTMMQGLELLAYFRNRAPLDDSGMPKDRFSAEMPDATLATLKIQPSEPRDSAVYFCASGLLLAGRGGELFFGEGSRLTVL.

This chain links TRBV6-8 with TRBJ2-5, with 7 nucleotides matching TRBD1. Trimming cost V 6 bases and J 5 bases; bases outside gene matches: 15. Looked up from germline, CDR1 is MNHGY and CDR2 is SAAAGT. This CDR3 region has 16 residues. CDR3 DNA sequence: TGTGCCAGCAGGAGTACGACAGGGCCCCTCGTTGAGACCCAGTACTTC. Protein product: CASRSTTGPLVETQYF.

The V gene is TRBV27, the J gene TRBJ2-7; 7 nucleotides match TRBD1. Germline CDR1 reads MNHEY; CDR2 reads SMNVEV (reference sequence). CDR3 length: 14 amino acids. V lost 9 bases to trimming and J lost 4 bases; unmatched junction nucleotides: 12. The CDR3 protein is CASTRWGTDYEQYF. DNA for the CDR3: TGTGCCAGTACAAGATGGGGGACAGATTACGAGCAGTACTTC.

Note on this clone: At the DNA level, this CDR3 is encoded by other sequences in the same sample as well. The rearrangement uses TRBV6-5 and TRBJ2-1, with 7 positions matching TRBD1. CDR1 and CDR2 (germline): MNHEY, SVGAGI. The trim removed 5 bases at V and 4 bases at J, leaving 2 bases unmatched. This CDR3 contains 13 residues. The CDR3 protein is CASSRDSYNEQFF. The CDR3 coding sequence is TGTGCCAGCAGTCGGGACAGTTACAATGAGCAGTTCTTC.

This chain links TRBV7-2 with TRBJ2-7; the D gene is possibly TRBD1 (5 bases). The CDR3 extends over 13 amino acids. The V gene lost 5 bases and the J gene lost 3 bases, with 11 bases spanning the gap. Germline values: CDR1 SGHTA, CDR2 FQGNSA. In DNA form, the CDR3 reads TGTGCCAGCAGCATCCGACAGAACTACGAGCAGTACTTC. As protein: CASSIRQNYEQYF.

In this sample, this clone turned up once. The J gene is TRBJ1-5, the V gene TRBV15; 9 bases match TRBD1. V trimming: 2 bases; J trimming: 2 bases; junction bases outside the gene matches: 4. Germline V gives CDR1 LNHNV, CDR2 YYDKDF (reference sequence). The CDR3 spans 16 residues. CDR3 amino acids: CATSRPGQGGNQPQHF. The DNA for the CDR3 is TGTGCCACCAGCAGACCGGGACAGGGTGGCAATCAGCCCCAGCATTTT.

The rearrangement uses TRBV5-1 and TRBJ2-3; either TRBD1 or TRBD2 may fit D (6 bases each). CDR3 length: 13 amino acids. Germline loops: CDR1 SGHRS, CDR2 YFSETQ. The germline V and J ends were trimmed by 1 base and 5 bases, with 8 bases remaining between them. CDR3 sequence (DNA): TGCGCCAGCAGCTTGCGGGGGCAAGATACGCAGTATTTT. Amino acids: CASSLRGQDTQYF.

The chain has TRBV6-5 and TRBJ2-1; D possibly corresponds to TRBD2 (6 bases). Germline V lookup: CDR1 MNHEY, CDR2 SVGAGI. V was shortened by 6 bases and J by 5 bases, with 17 bases between the two germline ends. CDR3 length: 15 residues. The CDR3 loop reads CASSQTGTGHNEQFF. The CDR3 DNA follows: TGTGCCAGCAGCCAAACCGGGACTGGTCACAATGAGCAGTTCTTC.

The rearrangement joins TRBV7-2 to TRBJ1-2, with D possibly being TRBD1 (6 bases). In germline, CDR1 is SGHTA, CDR2 FQGNSA. The CDR3 totals 13 residues. Deletions cut 7 bases from V and 2 bases from J, with 11 bases between. The CDR3 sequence is CASTKGENYGYTF. CDR3 bases: TGTGCCAGCACCAAGGGGGAAAACTATGGCTACACCTTC.

The chain employs TRBV6-1 and TRBJ2-2; D not certain. Looked up from germline, CDR1 is MNHNS and CDR2 is SASEGT. This CDR3 is 16 amino acids long. The germline V and J ends were trimmed by 3 bases and 6 bases, with 17 bases remaining between them. The CDR3 sequence: CASSDLPVWVAGELFF. The DNA of the CDR3 is TGTGCCAGCAGTGACCTCCCCGTCTGGGTTGCCGGGGAGCTGTTTTTT.

The CDR3 loop reads CASSPGDRYGYTF. The CDR3 DNA follows: TGTGCCAGTAGTCCCGGTGACAGATATGGCTACACCTTC. The chain is built from TRBV19 and TRBJ1-2; possibly TRBD1 for D (5 bases). Germline V gene sequence: CDR1 LNHDA, CDR2 SQIVND (reference sequence). The V end was cut by 5 bases, the J end by 5 bases, with 12 bases between. The CDR3 has 13 amino acids.